This T cell receptor (beta chain) was recorded in a study of blood T cell repertoires in COVID-19. Original analysis: Amplification with reference gene primers provided the estimates of nucleated cell counts. Clones were read by immunoSEQ multiplex PCR, and TCRdb kept only the in-frame ones, dropping some. The V and J calls and clone size come from that table; D and trimming were worked out from the DNA. This sample has 180,000 or so clones, with about 86% found just once. Per the germline V gene, CDR1 is DFQATT and CDR2 is SNEGSKA (reference sequence). V was cut by 5 bases and J by 11 bases, with 13 bases left in between. The CDR3 is made up of 11 amino acids.

Sequencing was done on a sample of peripheral blood. The rearrangement joins TRBV20-1 to TRBJ2-1, with D perhaps matching TRBD1 (5 bases). The receptor was derived from a woman older than 75 in a cohort sampled during active or convalescent COVID-19. The CDR3 coding sequence is TGCAGTGCTCAGGGCCGCCCGAAGCAGTTCTTC. The encoded protein is CSAQGRPKQFF.